Listed below are T cell receptor beta chains from one sample, sequenced in a study of shared clonotypes between healthy human individuals. Assay: immunoSEQ multiplex PCR; the TCRdb copy retains only in-frame clones and omits some. Of about 1.1 million clones listed, around 77% were seen once; the top ten hold roughly 0.82%. The source material was memory CD4+ T cells from PBMCs. The receptors come from a man aged 18 to 35 in good health. Some clones in this sample may be carry-over from other donors' samples. The CDR3 runs from the conserved cysteine through the conserved F or W. The order of the fields is D gene, V gene, clone size, J gene, CDR3 DNA, CDR3 protein. The D gene is left open where the match is weak. Expanded clones are given a class, and other clones once, few, many or no size at all.

TRBD1	TRBV28	NA	TRBJ2-7	TGTGCCAGCACCCAGGGGGGGACAGGGGGCAGCGAGCAGTACTTC	CASTQGGTGGSEQYF
TRBD1	TRBV13	NA	TRBJ1-4	TGTGCCAGCAGCTTAAGTGGACAGGGCTTTGAAAAACTGTTTTTT	CASSLSGQGFEKLFF
NA	TRBV18	NA	TRBJ1-1	TGTGCCAGCTCACCTTCGGTGAACACTGAAGCTTTCTTT	CASSPSVNTEAFF
NA	TRBV6-5	NA	TRBJ1-3	TGTGCCAGCAGTTTAAGCTCTGGAAACACCATATATTTT	CASSLSSGNTIYF
NA	TRBV4-1	NA	TRBJ2-7	TGCGCCAGCAGCAGGCAGGAGGCCTCCTCCTACGAGCAGTACTTC	CASSRQEASSYEQYF
TRBD2	TRBV5-1	NA	TRBJ2-2	TGCGCCAGCAGCTTGGTCGCGGGAGCGAACACCGGGGAGCTGTTTTTT	CASSLVAGANTGELFF
NA	TRBV5-5	NA	TRBJ2-7	TGTGCCAGCAGCTTGGCCCCTCGCAACTCCGAGCAGTACTTC	CASSLAPRNSEQYF
TRBD1	TRBV6-1	NA	TRBJ2-2	TGTGCCAGCAGTGAACAGGGGGCCGAAGGCACCGGGGAGCTGTTTTTT	CASSEQGAEGTGELFF
NA	TRBV2	NA	TRBJ2-5	TGTGCCAGCGGAACCCCGGGAGTACAAGAGACCCAGTACTTC	CASGTPGVQETQYF
NA	TRBV7-9	NA	TRBJ2-2	TGTGCCAGCAGCCTGGCCGCGGCGAACACCGGGGAGCTGTTTTTT	CASSLAAANTGELFF
TRBD1	TRBV5-1	NA	TRBJ2-7	TGCGCCAGCAGCTTGGGGCAACAGGGGGATGGCTACGAGCAGTACTTC	CASSLGQQGDGYEQYF
TRBD2	TRBV7-9	NA	TRBJ2-2	TGTGCCAGCAGCCCAGGACTAGCGGGAGCCTCGAGCACCGGGGAGCTGTTTTTT	CASSPGLAGASSTGELFF
NA	TRBV5-4	once	TRBJ2-6	TGTGCCAGCAGTGGCAGCGGGCTCTCTGGGGCCAACGTCCTGACTTTC	CASSGSGLSGANVLTF